This passage covers 30 T cell receptor beta chains from one sample sequenced in a study of shared clonotypes between healthy human individuals. TCRdb's table, derived via immunoSEQ multiplex PCR, lists solely in-frame clones and lacks some. In the table there are 2 million to 2.5 million clones, around 92% of which are singletons. The specimen sequenced was naive CD4+ T cells from PBMCs. The subset is: CD45RA+ positively selected. The receptor source for this set is a man between 18 and 35 years old in good health. Some clones in this sample may be carry-over from other donors' samples.

The chain has TRBV18 and TRBJ1-4; 10 positions agree with TRBD1. The trim removed 6 bases at V and 6 bases at J, leaving 1 base unmatched. The germline V gene encodes CDR1 KGHSH and CDR2 LQKENI. This CDR3 contains 13 residues. The CDR3 DNA is TGTGCCAGCTCGGACAGGGGGGATGAAAAACTGTTTTTT. Encoded protein: CASSDRGDEKLFF.

The rearrangement uses TRBV4-1 and TRBJ1-2, with 7 nucleotides matching TRBD1. The germline gives CDR1 MGHRA, CDR2 YSYEKL. This CDR3 comprises 14 residues. V lost 1 base, J lost 4 bases, and 3 bases stayed unmatched. The CDR3 nucleotides read TGCGCCAGCAGCCAAGGAGGGGACAGCTATGGCTACACCTTC. Amino acids: CASSQGGDSYGYTF.

The chain recombines TRBV5-1 with TRBJ2-5, with TRBD1 matching over 7 bases. Germline V lookup: CDR1 SGHRS, CDR2 YFSETQ. V trimming: 0 bases; J trimming: 5 bases; junction bases outside the gene matches: 7. The CDR3 sequence is 15 residues long. The CDR3 DNA reads TGCGCCAGCAGCTTGGCGCGCAGGGGGTCGGAGACCCAGTACTTC. This encodes CASSLARRGSETQYF.

The genes are TRBV4-3 and TRBJ2-3; D call uncertain. In germline, CDR1 is LGHNA, CDR2 YSLEER. V dropped 4 bases and J dropped 0 bases, with 8 bases sitting between them. This CDR3 has 14 residues. The CDR3 is CASSLRTSTDTQYF. The CDR3 DNA sequence: TGCGCCAGCAGCCTAAGGACGAGCACAGATACGCAGTATTTT.

The chain recombines TRBV7-9 with TRBJ2-3; 8 bases are a match to TRBD2. The germline CDR1 and CDR2 sequences are SEHNR and FQNEAQ (reference sequence). J gave up 1 base and V 1 base, and 4 bases lay outside the gene matches. The CDR3 runs to 16 residues. The CDR3: CASSLGREVGTDTQYF. The DNA of the CDR3 is TGTGCCAGCAGCTTAGGGCGGGAGGTCGGCACAGATACGCAGTATTTT.

This chain joins TRBV28 and TRBJ2-7; tentative D call: TRBD1 (5 bases). The V and J ends lost 2 bases and 2 bases respectively, with 7 bases between them. The CDR3 covers 13 residues. CDR1 and CDR2 from the germline V gene are MDHEN and SYDVKM. The CDR3, as DNA: TGTGCCAGCAGTTTAGTCAGGGCCTACGAGCAGTACTTC. This gives the protein CASSLVRAYEQYF.

This clone was counted once. The chain carries TRBV6-1 and TRBJ1-3; D gene unclear. Germline CDR1 reads MNHNS; CDR2 reads SASEGT. Between the trimmed V and J ends, which lost 1 base and 0 bases, there was a span of 7 bases. CDR3 length: 15 amino acids. CDR3 in DNA: TGTGCCAGCAGTGAAGACGGAGCCTCTGGAAACACCATATATTTT. Translating gives CASSEDGASGNTIYF.

The gene calls are TRBV6-5 and TRBJ1-2, with a tentative D call TRBD1 (5 bases). This CDR3 has 13 residues. Looked up from germline, CDR1 is MNHEY and CDR2 is SVGAGI. The V gene lost 6 bases and the J gene lost 4 bases, with 12 bases spanning the gap. CDR3 protein: CASRGPGGYGYTF. The CDR3 nucleotides are TGTGCCAGCAGGGGACCGGGGGGCTATGGCTACACCTTC.

This clone was seen a single time. This sequence joins TRBV11-2 and TRBJ2-2, with TRBD2 as a possible D gene (6 bases). V was clipped by 5 bases and J by 0 bases, with 10 bases between them. CDR1 and CDR2 (germline): SGHAT, FQNNGV. This CDR3 is built from 15 residues. The CDR3 is CASSPLAANTGELFF. DNA of the CDR3: TGTGCCAGCAGCCCACTAGCTGCGAACACCGGGGAGCTGTTTTTT.

This clone appeared a single time. The CDR3 region is CASSRDRGRHYEQYF. The CDR3 nucleotides are TGCGCCAGCAGTCGGGACAGGGGGCGGCACTACGAGCAGTACTTC. The V gene is TRBV4-3, the J gene TRBJ2-7, with TRBD1 identical over 12 bases. Germline assignment: CDR1 LGHNA and CDR2 YSLEER. This CDR3 is built from 15 residues. The V and J ends lost 6 bases and 3 bases, in that order; junction bases with no gene match: 6.

V and J are TRBV11-2 and TRBJ2-7; 16 nucleotides align to TRBD2. CDR3 size: 14 residues. Trimming cost V 10 bases and J 7 bases; bases outside gene matches: 7. Germline CDR1 SGHAT, CDR2 FQNNGV. CDR3 nucleotide sequence: TGTGCCACCGGGACTAGCGGGAGGGCAGGTGAGCAGTACTTC. It encodes CATGTSGRAGEQYF.

The rearrangement links TRBV28 to TRBJ1-2; the D is unclear. CDR1 is MDHEN, CDR2 SYDVKM, per germline. The CDR3 length is 15 residues. The ends were cut back, 3 bases at V and 0 bases at J, with 11 bases in the middle. In DNA, the CDR3 is TGTGCCAGCAGTTTCGTAATAGGAGCTAACTATGGCTACACCTTC. Its translation is CASSFVIGANYGYTF.

The chain has TRBV6-5 and TRBJ2-7; 7 nucleotides line up with TRBD1. After removal of 0 bases from V and 0 bases from J, the junction contained 5 bases not matched to a gene. The germline gives CDR1 MNHEY, CDR2 SVGAGI. CDR3 length equals 16 residues. This CDR3 is CASSYSSGTVSYEQYF. DNA of the CDR3: TGTGCCAGCAGTTACTCTTCCGGGACAGTCTCCTACGAGCAGTACTTC.

V usage is TRBV10-3 and J usage is TRBJ2-6; the match to TRBD2 covers 11 bases. Germline loops: CDR1 ENHRY, CDR2 SYGVKD. There are 16 residues in the CDR3. V was clipped by 6 bases and J by 2 bases; unmatched bases: 3. The CDR3 nucleotides are TGTGCCATCAGCCAGACTAGCGGGACTGGGGCCAACGTCCTGACTTTC. As protein: CAISQTSGTGANVLTF.

The genes are TRBV19 and TRBJ1-4; a possible D gene is TRBD1 (6 bases). This CDR3 comprises 13 residues. The germline V gene has CDR1 LNHDA and CDR2 SQIVND (reference sequence). V was trimmed by 0 bases and J by 10 bases, leaving 9 bases between them. The CDR3 loop is CASSIDRGGKLFF. For the CDR3, the DNA is TGTGCCAGTAGTATAGACAGGGGAGGAAAACTGTTTTTT.

This clone has more than one count but fewer than ten. The rearrangement joins TRBV30 to TRBJ2-5, with 12 bases that match TRBD1. Germline V gene sequence: CDR1 GTSNPN, CDR2 SVGIG (reference sequence). The CDR3 covers 15 residues. V shed 0 bases, J shed 6 bases, and the junction held 5 bases outside the gene matches. As DNA, the CDR3 is TGTGCCTGGAGTGTCCGGGACAGGGGGCATAAGACCCAGTACTTC. Its translation: CAWSVRDRGHKTQYF.

Only one count was recorded for this clone. The gene calls are TRBV7-3 and TRBJ2-5; tentative D call: TRBD2 (5 bases). There are 15 residues in the CDR3. Trimming removed 3 bases from V and 5 bases from J, with 16 bases in between. Germline assignment: CDR1 SGHTA and CDR2 FQGTGA. CDR3 residues: CASSLTPGERETQYF. The CDR3 DNA reads TGTGCCAGCAGCTTGACCCCCGGGGAGAGGGAGACCCAGTACTTC.

The chain carries TRBV5-1 and TRBJ2-2; 8 bases match TRBD2. The CDR3 sequence is 16 residues long. V was clipped by 5 bases and J by 2 bases; unmatched bases: 8. In germline, CDR1 is SGHRS, CDR2 YFSETQ. CDR3 DNA sequence: TGCGCCAGCAGTGCCGGGACTAGTAAAAACACCGGGGAGCTGTTTTTT. It yields the protein CASSAGTSKNTGELFF.

This chain uses TRBV6-1 with TRBJ2-7; D remains unclear. The CDR3 has 17 amino acids. Germline CDR1 MNHNS, CDR2 SASEGT. The V and J ends lost 0 bases and 2 bases respectively, with 17 bases between them. The CDR3 nucleotides are TGTGCCAGCAGTGAAGCGCTTTCAAGGCTCTATGCCTACGAGCAGTACTTC. Translating gives CASSEALSRLYAYEQYF.

A few counts support this clone. DNA of the CDR3: TGTGCCAGCAGTGAGGCGTCCGGGACGCCCCAGCATTTT. This translates into CASSEASGTPQHF. This chain links TRBV2 with TRBJ1-5, with D possibly being TRBD1 (5 bases). The germline V gene encodes CDR1 SNHLY and CDR2 FYNNEI. Trimming removed 3 bases from V and 9 bases from J, with 12 bases in between. The CDR3 loop spans 13 amino acids.

The chain combines TRBV28 with TRBJ1-5; 7 bases align to TRBD1. CDR3 size: 15 residues. In germline, CDR1 is MDHEN, CDR2 SYDVKM. V lost 2 bases and J lost 7; bases outside the gene matches: 8. CDR3 nucleotides: TGTGCCAGCAGTTTAGTTGGACAGGTAGGCCAGCCCCAGCATTTT. Translating gives CASSLVGQVGQPQHF.

This sequence joins TRBV5-1 and TRBJ2-2; 10 positions match TRBD1. Germline loops: CDR1 SGHRS, CDR2 YFSETQ. The CDR3 is 15 residues long. With V trimmed by 3 bases and J by 6 bases, 5 bases remained unmatched. The CDR3 DNA sequence: TGCGCCAGCAGCTCGGTCGGACAGGGGGCCGGGGAGCTGTTTTTT. It codes for CASSSVGQGAGELFF.

This clone has just one count. The V call is TRBV11-2, the J call TRBJ2-5; weak D call: TRBD1 (5 bases). The germline V and J ends were trimmed by 3 bases and 5 bases, with 13 bases remaining between them. Germline CDR1 SGHAT, CDR2 FQNNGV. The CDR3 is 14 residues long. CDR3 residues: CASSFDFRVETQYF. In DNA, the CDR3 is TGTGCCAGCAGCTTCGACTTCAGGGTGGAGACCCAGTACTTC. The variable domain in full, completed from reference TRBV11-2 and TRBJ2-5, reads EAGVAQSPRYKIIEKRQSVAFWCNPISGHATLYWYQQILGQGPKLLIQFQNNGVVDDSQLPKDRFSAERLKGVDSTLKIQPAKLEDSAVYLCASSFDFRVETQYFGPGTRLLVL.

This sequence joins TRBV5-1 and TRBJ2-5; 11 bases align to TRBD2. J gave up 7 bases and V 4 bases, and 9 bases lay outside the gene matches. The CDR3 runs 15 residues. Germline assignment: CDR1 SGHRS and CDR2 YFSETQ. The DNA of the CDR3 is TGCGCCAGCAGCACAGGACTAGCGGGTGCAGGGACCCAGTACTTC. Translating gives CASSTGLAGAGTQYF.

The rearrangement links TRBV5-3 to TRBJ1-1; 8 bases align to TRBD1. TRBV5-3 is designated an ORF whose function remains uncertain. With V trimmed by 3 bases and J by 6 bases, 10 bases remained unmatched. This CDR3 has 15 amino acids. CDR3 DNA sequence: TGTGCCAGAAGCTGCCGGACAGGGAGATTGGCTGAAGCTTTCTTT. The encoded protein is CARSCRTGRLAEAFF.

The chain recombines TRBV18 with TRBJ2-5; 9 bases are shared with TRBD2. The CDR3 consists of 19 residues. The J segment lost 1 base and the V segment lost 2 bases, leaving 14 bases of the junction unmatched. Per germline, CDR1 KGHSH and CDR2 LQKENI. CDR3 coding DNA: TGTGCCAGCTCACCATTCTACCGAGGTAGCGGGAGAGGCCAAGAGACCCAGTACTTC. Translating gives CASSPFYRGSGRGQETQYF.

The J gene is TRBJ2-3, the V gene TRBV5-1; 8 positions match TRBD2. The CDR3 contains 15 residues. CDR1 and CDR2 (germline): SGHRS, YFSETQ. The V segment lost 3 bases and the J segment 2 bases; nucleotides outside the gene matches: 5. CDR3 in amino acids: CASSSGSGNTDTQYF. CDR3 coding DNA: TGCGCCAGCAGCTCCGGTAGCGGGAACACAGATACGCAGTATTTT.

V gene TRBV7-8 combines with J gene TRBJ2-6; TRBD1 is a possible D gene (6 bases). Germline V lookup: CDR1 SGHVS, CDR2 FQNEAQ. V shed 6 bases and J shed 0 bases, with 27 bases lying between them. The CDR3 extends over 21 amino acids. For the CDR3, the DNA is TGTGCCAGCAGACCACTATTCGAACAGGGCCTGGGCCTCTCTGGGGCCAACGTCCTGACTTTC. This translates into CASRPLFEQGLGLSGANVLTF.

CDR3 in amino acids: CAKPNTEAFF. CDR3 in DNA: TGTGCCAAACCGAACACTGAAGCTTTCTTT. The chain combines TRBV25-1 with TRBJ1-1, with D unresolved. Trimming pared 10 bases from V and 1 base from J, leaving 4 bases between. The germline gives CDR1 MGHDK, CDR2 SYGVNS. The CDR3 runs 10 residues.

This chain connects TRBV6-6 to TRBJ1-2; the D is unclear. The CDR3 has 13 residues. Trimming removed 4 bases at V and 2 bases at J, with 8 bases between. The germline V gene has CDR1 MNHNY and CDR2 SVGAGI (reference sequence). CDR3 loop: CASSSNVNYGYTF. The CDR3 nucleotides are TGTGCCAGCAGTTCGAACGTAAACTATGGCTACACCTTC.